The entry below gives a single T cell receptor beta chain sequence along with its context. The entry originates in a study of CD8 T cells in Susac syndrome. Those who served as multiple sclerosis controls were treatment-naive patients with stable or active relapsing-remitting disease. V was pared by 3 bases and J by 4 bases, with 14 bases of the junction left unmatched. CDR1 is MGHRA, CDR2 YSYEKL, per germline. The CDR3 has 18 amino acids. Reverse transcription of roughly 0.5 to 1 ug RNA was carried out with random hexamers. Amplification of TCR beta CDR3 was carried out by immunoSEQ multiplex PCR, which covered 54 Vbeta and 13 Jbeta segments. MiXCR was run by TCRdb on the immunoSEQ multiplex PCR reads, yielding one entry per CDR3 protein. The table records 78,000 or so distinct CDR3 sequences, approximately 94% of them present only once.

This chain uses TRBV4-1 with TRBJ2-7, with TRBD1 identical over 11 bases. The clonotype was recovered from a human donor with multiple sclerosis. Sequencing used CD8+ T cells from PBMCs. In nucleotides, the CDR3 is TGCGCCAGCAGCCACCCTACCCAGGGGGGGACAGGGGGATACGAGCAGTACTTC. Residues: CASSHPTQGGTGGYEQYF.